A single sample is the source of the 8 T cell receptor beta chains below, sequenced in a study of Ad26.COV2.S vaccination and SARS-CoV-2 variants. Measured with immunoSEQ multiplex PCR; TCRdb has only the in-frame clones, and not every one. Among roughly 100,000 clones, 80% were seen once, and the ten largest hold about 18%. The source was peripheral blood, collected after recovery from COVID-19. The receptors stem from a human donor who had recovered from COVID-19.

The genes are TRBV6-5 and TRBJ1-6, with D tentatively TRBD1 (5 bases). CDR1 and CDR2 (germline): MNHEY, SVGAGI. The length of the CDR3 is 13 residues. The V and J ends lost 2 bases and 10 bases respectively, with 9 bases between them. CDR3 nucleotide sequence: TGTGCCAGCAGTTACAGGGGTGGATCACCCCTCCACTTT. This translates into CASSYRGGSPLHF.

The CDR3 reads CSASDTDTGELFF. CDR3 DNA sequence: TGCAGTGCTAGTGACACAGACACCGGGGAGCTGTTTTTT. V usage is TRBV20-1 and J usage is TRBJ2-2; D is unclear. The V end was cut by 3 bases, the J end by 3 bases, with 8 bases between. The CDR3 is made up of 13 amino acids. Germline V lookup: CDR1 DFQATT, CDR2 SNEGSKA (reference sequence).

This sequence joins TRBV18 and TRBJ1-1, with 7 bases fitting TRBD1. The CDR3 sequence is 17 residues long. V lost 5 bases to trimming and J lost 0 bases; unmatched junction nucleotides: 12. Germline V gene lookup returns CDR1 KGHSH and CDR2 LQKENI. The chain's CDR3 is CASSTMGQPFMNTEAFF. DNA of the CDR3: TGTGCCAGCTCAACAATGGGACAGCCCTTCATGAACACTGAAGCTTTCTTT.

The table lists this clone with a count of one. This chain joins TRBV5-1 and TRBJ2-1; D is tentatively TRBD1 or TRBD2 (6 bases each). V was pared by 4 bases and J by 7 bases, with 15 bases between. This CDR3 is 14 amino acids long. CDR1 SGHRS and CDR2 YFSETQ come from the germline V gene. The CDR3 DNA reads as TGCGCCAGCAGCCACGGCCAAGGGGGGAATGAGCAGTTCTTC. Its protein product is CASSHGQGGNEQFF.

J is TRBJ1-1 and V is TRBV30; D is undetermined. This CDR3 comprises 13 residues. Trimming left V 0 bases short and J 0 bases short, with 5 bases between. CDR1 is GTSNPN, CDR2 SVGIG, per germline (reference sequence). The CDR3 DNA is TGTGCCTGGAGTGTACGATTGAACACTGAAGCTTTCTTT. It specifies CAWSVRLNTEAFF.

The rearrangement uses TRBV5-6 and TRBJ1-2; no firm D call. The CDR3 runs 10 residues. Trimming took off 5 bases at V and 10 bases at J, with 9 bases between the two ends. The germline V gene has CDR1 SGHDT and CDR2 YYEEEE. The DNA of the CDR3 is TGTGCCAGCAGAAACAGTGACTACACCTTC. This gives the protein CASRNSDYTF.

The chain links TRBV3-1 (or the pseudogene TRBV3-2) to TRBJ1-4, with 8 bases identical to TRBD1. Unmatched junction bases numbered 5, after V lost 3 bases and J lost 5 bases. The CDR3 is 15 amino acids. Germline values: CDR1 LGHDT, CDR2 YNNKEL (reference sequence). CDR3 DNA: TGTGCCAGCAGCCATACGGACAGGGTAAATGAAAAACTGTTTTTT. This translates into CASSHTDRVNEKLFF.

The chain links TRBV7-9 to TRBJ2-5, with D possibly TRBD2 on 5 matching bases. The germline gives CDR1 SEHNR, CDR2 FQNEAQ (reference sequence). Trimming shortened V by 5 bases and J by 4 bases, and 17 bases separated the two germline ends. The CDR3 runs to 15 residues. In DNA form, the CDR3 reads TGTGCCAGCAGCCCTAACCCCGGAGGCGGAGAGACCCAGTACTTC. It is translated as CASSPNPGGGETQYF.